This TCR beta chain emerged from a study of a mutant IDH1 vaccine in newly diagnosed glioma. On the study more broadly: Prior therapy was radiotherapy, temozolomide, or both; most received both.

Sample time point: baseline, week 1 (first vaccination visit). The treatment: pre-vaccination baseline after standard-of-care therapy. Of note for this clone: Its antigen remains unknown.

CDR1 is SGHTA, CDR2 FQGNSA, per germline. V was trimmed by 2 bases and J by 8 bases, leaving 13 bases between them. This CDR3 is built from 14 residues. Study outcomes and limitations: Detectable vaccine-induced immune responses arose in roughly 93% of patients.

Generated by immunoSEQ multiplex PCR, the TCRdb table keeps only in-frame clones and is missing some. The sample holds tens of thousands of clones, 79% seen once. The source of this sequence is a man over 45 with glioma. V gene TRBV7-2 combines with J gene TRBJ2-1; perhaps TRBD2 as D (5 bases). Source: PBMCs, taken from a glioma patient treated with radiotherapy, temozolomide or both. This CDR3 reads CASSLLSGRDEQFF. The CDR3 DNA sequence: TGTGCCAGCAGCTTATTATCCGGGCGGGATGAGCAGTTCTTC.